This passage covers 25 T cell receptor beta chains from one sample sequenced in a study of cytomegalovirus exposure and HLA in healthy donors. The study ran its PCR with 60 Vbeta and 13 Jbeta primers. Clones were sequenced by immunoSEQ multiplex PCR, and TCRdb holds only the in-frame ones, with some missing. Among some 110,000 clones listed, approximately 80% were seen once. Sequencing was performed on PBMCs. The receptors were gathered from a man in his fifties in good health and CMV-seropositive.

The genes are TRBV2 and TRBJ1-1; 8 nucleotides align to TRBD1. J was trimmed by 3 bases and V by 5 bases; bases with no gene match: 5. The CDR3 spans 14 residues. Per the germline V gene, CDR1 is SNHLY and CDR2 is FYNNEI. CDR3 coding DNA: TGTGCCAGCAGTAACCCGGGACAGGACACTGAAGCTTTCTTT. Encoded protein: CASSNPGQDTEAFF. Using reference TRBV2 and TRBJ1-1 for the parts outside the CDR3, the full variable domain is EPEVTQTPSHQVTQMGQEVILRCVPISNHLYFYWYRQILGQKVEFLVSFYNNEISEKSEIFDDQFSVERPDGSNFTLKIRSTKLEDSAMYFCASSNPGQDTEAFFGQGTRLTVV.

In this sample, this clone turned up a few times. The chain carries TRBV14 and TRBJ1-2; D is possibly TRBD1 (5 bases). This CDR3 spans 13 amino acids. Deletions cut 5 bases from V and 8 bases from J, with 15 bases between. The germline gives CDR1 SGHDN, CDR2 FVKESK. CDR3 sequence reads: CASSDSPGSGYTF. The CDR3 nucleotides are TGTGCCAGCAGCGACAGCCCAGGCAGCGGCTACACCTTC.

The chain carries TRBV15 and TRBJ1-1, with D maybe TRBD1 (6 bases). CDR3 length equals 13 residues. Germline CDR1 and CDR2: LNHNV and YYDKDF (reference sequence). V lost 8 bases and J lost 3, with 13 bases in between. CDR3 bases: TGTGCCACCCAGGGGAACAGTGACACTGAAGCTTTCTTT. The encoded protein is CATQGNSDTEAFF.

CDR3 in DNA: TGTGCCAGCAGTGATGTGACAGGGGTTTATGGCTACACCTTC. Protein sequence: CASSDVTGVYGYTF. The rearrangement uses TRBV2 and TRBJ1-2; 8 nucleotides match TRBD1. Germline V CDR1 and CDR2: SNHLY, FYNNEI. Unmatched junction bases numbered 5, after V lost 3 bases and J lost 5 bases. The CDR3 loop spans 14 amino acids.

This chain connects TRBV7-2 to TRBJ2-7; D is possibly TRBD1 (7 bases). Trimming pared 0 bases from V and 3 bases from J, leaving 15 bases between. Germline V gene lookup returns CDR1 SGHTA and CDR2 FQGNSA. The CDR3 is made up of 16 amino acids. The CDR3 bases are TGTGCCAGCAGCTTAGCTTCGGGCGGGACAGACTACGAGCAGTACTTC. The encoded protein is CASSLASGGTDYEQYF.

The chain recombines TRBV7-2 with TRBJ2-7; 8 nucleotides align to TRBD1. Trimming took 1 base from V and 3 from J; bases not matched to a gene: 5. This CDR3 spans 15 amino acids. The germline V gene has CDR1 SGHTA and CDR2 FQGNSA. CDR3 protein: CASSLDWTGSYEQYF. The DNA for the CDR3 is TGTGCCAGCAGCTTAGATTGGACAGGGAGCTACGAGCAGTACTTC. Looking up the rest from reference TRBV7-2 and TRBJ2-7 gives the full variable domain: GAGVSQSPSNKVTEKGKDVELRCDPISGHTALYWYRQSLGQGLEFLIYFQGNSAPDKSGLPSDRFSAERTGGSVSTLTIQRTQQEDSAVYLCASSLDWTGSYEQYFGPGTRLTVT.

The chain carries TRBV7-3 and TRBJ2-5, with D perhaps matching TRBD2 (5 bases). From germline, CDR1 is SGHTA and CDR2 FQGTGA. The V end lost 3 bases, the J end lost 0 bases, and 8 bases lay between the germline ends. This CDR3 contains 14 residues. The CDR3 loop is CASSLAGDQETQYF. DNA for the CDR3: TGTGCCAGCAGCTTGGCCGGGGACCAAGAGACCCAGTACTTC. Filled out from reference TRBV7-3 and TRBJ2-5, the complete variable domain reads GAGVSQTPSNKVTEKGKYVELRCDPISGHTALYWYRQSLGQGPEFLIYFQGTGAADDSGLPNDRFFAVRPEGSVSTLKIQRTERGDSAVYLCASSLAGDQETQYFGPGTRLLVL.

The sample holds a few counts of this clone. The chain carries TRBV29-1 and TRBJ2-7; 11 bases are shared with TRBD1. This CDR3 is built from 15 residues. In germline, CDR1 is SQVTM, CDR2 ANQGSEA. V lost 1 base and J lost 6; bases outside the gene matches: 8. The CDR3 here is CSVEAPGQGGSEQYF. For the CDR3, the DNA is TGCAGCGTTGAAGCCCCGGGACAGGGGGGTTCCGAGCAGTACTTC.

The chain couples TRBV28 to TRBJ1-2, with D perhaps matching TRBD1 (5 bases). Germline CDR1 and CDR2: MDHEN and SYDVKM. Trimming pared 2 bases from V and 7 bases from J, leaving 11 bases between. The length of the CDR3 is 13 residues. The CDR3 loop is CASSLRQMFGYTF. Here the CDR3 DNA reads TGTGCCAGCAGTTTACGACAGATGTTTGGCTACACCTTC.

The chain has TRBV18 and TRBJ1-6; possibly TRBD1 for D (5 bases). V lost 1 base and J lost 5, with 12 bases in between. The CDR3 has 16 residues. Per germline, CDR1 KGHSH and CDR2 LQKENI. CDR3 DNA sequence: TGTGCCAGCTCACCACGAGTAGCCAGGGATAATTCACCCCTCCACTTT. Its translation is CASSPRVARDNSPLHF.

The J gene is TRBJ2-5, the V gene TRBV7-2, with a possible D match to TRBD2 (5 bases). Germline CDR1 reads SGHTA; CDR2 reads FQGNSA. The germline V and J ends were trimmed by 1 base and 5 bases, with 20 bases remaining between them. This CDR3 comprises 17 residues. CDR3 nucleotides: TGTGCCAGCAGCTTAGACGGCAGGACTCCTTACTACGAGACCCAGTACTTC. This sequence encodes CASSLDGRTPYYETQYF.

This chain connects TRBV7-2 to TRBJ1-2, with D possibly matching TRBD1 (6 bases). The CDR3 loop spans 13 amino acids. Looked up from germline, CDR1 is SGHTA and CDR2 is FQGNSA. V lost 1 base and J 5 bases, leaving 8 bases between the germline ends. CDR3 region: CASSLEQGYGYTF. The CDR3 DNA follows: TGTGCCAGCAGCTTAGAACAGGGTTATGGCTACACCTTC.

V usage is TRBV6-1 and J usage is TRBJ1-1, with D hard to call. The ends were cut back, 2 bases at V and 4 bases at J, with 14 bases in the middle. This CDR3 spans 15 amino acids. Germline V gene sequence: CDR1 MNHNS, CDR2 SASEGT. The DNA for the CDR3 is TGTGCCAGCAGTGAATCCCCGTCTCGTGTCACTGAAGCTTTCTTT. Protein: CASSESPSRVTEAFF.

This chain joins TRBV2 and TRBJ1-2, with 8 bases that match TRBD1. Germline assignment: CDR1 SNHLY and CDR2 FYNNEI. The CDR3 length is 11 residues. The CDR3 loop reads CGSTGQAVYTF. The CDR3 nucleotides are TGTGGGTCTACGGGACAGGCCGTCTACACCTTC.

The chain couples TRBV23-1 to TRBJ2-7; TRBD1 matches at 9 bases. TRBV23-1 is known as an ORF, though its function is uncertain. Trimming removed 7 bases from V and 8 bases from J; junction bases left unmatched: 15. The length of the CDR3 is 15 residues. CDR3 sequence (DNA): TGCGCCAGCATTCCGACGAAACAGGGGGCTCACAAGCAGTACTTC. Protein: CASIPTKQGAHKQYF.

The gene calls are TRBV7-8 and TRBJ2-5; 8 bases align to TRBD2. The CDR3 has 17 amino acids. After removal of 0 bases from V and 7 bases from J, the junction contained 13 bases not matched to a gene. Germline CDR1 reads SGHVS; CDR2 reads FQNEAQ. The CDR3 loop is CASSLAPAGGGSGTQYF. DNA for the CDR3: TGTGCCAGCAGCTTAGCTCCTGCTGGCGGGGGGAGTGGGACCCAGTACTTC.

In its sample, this clone was seen a few times. The chain carries TRBV11-2 and TRBJ2-3; 7 nucleotides align to TRBD2. Germline-derived CDR1 and CDR2 are SGHAT and FQNNGV. This CDR3 is built from 15 residues. V dropped 5 bases and J dropped 7; count of bases not matched to a gene: 12. The CDR3 region has the DNA TGTGCCAGCAGCCGTGGTGCGGGGGTGGTGTATACGCAGTATTTT. Protein product: CASSRGAGVVYTQYF.

The V call is TRBV7-9, the J call TRBJ2-7, with TRBD2 matching over 7 bases. The J segment lost 4 bases and the V segment lost 5 bases, leaving 11 bases of the junction unmatched. This CDR3 contains 15 residues. The germline V gene encodes CDR1 SEHNR and CDR2 FQNEAQ (reference sequence). In nucleotides, the CDR3 is TGTGCCAGCAGCCCGAGGGGCGGGGGTCAGTACGAGCAGTACTTC. Protein sequence: CASSPRGGGQYEQYF.

This rearrangement joins TRBV9 to TRBJ2-2, with 7 positions matching TRBD2. The CDR3 length is 16 residues. Germline CDR1 is SGDLS and CDR2 is YYNGEE. V dropped 0 bases and J dropped 0; count of bases not matched to a gene: 2. CDR3 amino acids: CASSVGGGSNTGELFF. The CDR3 coding sequence is TGTGCCAGCAGCGTAGGGGGGGGATCGAACACCGGGGAGCTGTTTTTT.

The V and J genes are TRBV7-3 and TRBJ2-1; no clear D gene. CDR1 is SGHTA, CDR2 FQGTGA, per germline. The CDR3 spans 14 residues. V dropped 5 bases and J dropped 1 base, with 9 bases sitting between them. CDR3 region: CASSPYSSYNEQFF. CDR3 sequence (DNA): TGTGCCAGCAGCCCCTACAGTTCCTACAATGAGCAGTTCTTC.

The chain combines TRBV7-8 with TRBJ1-2; possibly TRBD1 for D (6 bases). V was clipped by 5 bases and J by 4 bases, with 17 bases between them. The CDR3 has 15 amino acids. The germline CDR1 and CDR2 sequences are SGHVS and FQNEAQ. The chain's CDR3 is CASSVQTGGTYGYTF. The CDR3 nucleotides are TGTGCCAGCAGCGTACAGACAGGTGGAACCTATGGCTACACCTTC.

This rearrangement joins TRBV15 to TRBJ1-6; 8 bases match TRBD1. V shed 2 bases and J 0 bases; nucleotides not matched to a gene: 6. Germline V gives CDR1 LNHNV, CDR2 YYDKDF (reference sequence). This CDR3 contains 18 residues. This CDR3 reads CATSRTGTGVSYNSPLHF. The DNA of the CDR3 is TGTGCCACCAGCAGAACCGGGACAGGAGTCTCCTATAATTCACCCCTCCACTTT.

A note on this clone: The sample carries other DNA sequences with the same CDR3. The V and J genes are TRBV5-1 and TRBJ1-1; TRBD1 aligns across 8 bases. CDR1 is SGHRS and CDR2 is YFSETQ in the germline V gene. With V trimmed by 5 bases and J by 7 bases, 4 bases remained unmatched. The CDR3 sequence is 12 residues long. CDR3: CASSYGQGEAFF. CDR3 bases: TGCGCCAGCAGTTACGGACAGGGTGAAGCTTTCTTT.

The chain recombines TRBV4-2 with TRBJ2-2; TRBD2 agrees at 10 bases. Trimming took 0 bases from V and 7 from J; bases not matched to a gene: 2. The CDR3 is 15 amino acids. Germline lookup yields CDR1 LGHNA and CDR2 YNFKEQ. CDR3 DNA: TGTGCCAGCAGCCAAGATCCTAGCGGGAGCGGGGAGCTGTTTTTT. It encodes CASSQDPSGSGELFF.

The gene calls are TRBV5-1 and TRBJ2-3, with TRBD2 identical over 10 bases. The CDR3 spans 16 residues. Trimming took 10 bases from V and 5 from J; bases not matched to a gene: 16. The germline gives CDR1 SGHRS, CDR2 YFSETQ. The CDR3 coding sequence is TGCGCCTCCAGGAGGGGCCAGCGGGGGGGACTAGATACGCAGTATTTT. Protein sequence: CASRRGQRGGLDTQYF.